This T cell receptor (beta chain) originates from a study of blood T cell repertoires in COVID-19 (dated by TCRdb to 2018 to 2021). Concerning the study at large: The collaborator samples originated in the United States, Italy and Spain and spanned the acute and convalescent phases of COVID-19. The prospective study material was composed of cDNA or gDNA derived from T cells, B-cell-depleted T cells, or PBMCs. Samples were obtained from the ongoing ImmuneRACE study (first 160 participants) and from 1,254 subjects provided by 6 global collaborators. Where HLA class I and class II types were available, the types were taken from metadata supplied by the sample provider, not from assay-based typing. Nearly every sample came with metadata listing a de-identified subject ID, COVID-19 status, age in years and sex. Deeply sampled blood TCRbeta repertoires from subjects exposed to, actively infected with, or recovered from COVID-19 were included in the dataset. The repertoires were released in a freely available public database intended as a resource for research on the immune response to SARS-CoV-2.

Sequences SGHAT (CDR1) and FQNNGV (CDR2) are obtained from the germline V gene. The CDR3 measures 15 amino acids from cysteine to phenylalanine. Here the CDR3 DNA is all that survives: 45 bases in frame from base 1. The immunoSEQ Assay, a bias-controlled multiplex PCR, was used to amplify TCRbeta CDR3 regions from genomic DNA. The paper's processing steps were these. The number of nucleated cells in each sample was estimated from the amplification of reference gene primers within the assay. To quantify the absolute abundance of each unique TCRbeta CDR3 rearrangement, sequence reads were collapsed and filtered. For each sample, productive Simpson clonality was calculated as the square root of Simpson's diversity index across productive rearrangements. The clones in this table, taken by TCRdb from immuneACCESS, are in-frame only. Not every clone is retained; where verified, under half of the shortfall comes from an unresolved V gene, and the cause of the rest is unknown. V and J calls and clone size follow that table, whereas D and trimming were derived from the DNA. The sample has over 350,000 clones on record, 70% to 90% of them singletons. The ten largest clones add up to 1.5% to 2% of the sample.

Participants in the prospective study were enrolled through a virtual design, were aged roughly 18 to 100 years, and lived in 24 United States geographic areas. To assign participants to cohorts, the prospective study relied on clinical history that participants themselves reported in a screening survey and a study questionnaire. Mobile phlebotomists in the prospective study collected whole blood, serum and a nasopharyngeal or oropharyngeal swab from every participant. Additional blood draws and questionnaires over an approximately two-month period could optionally be provided by prospective study participants. Before DNA extraction, blood samples from the prospective study were shipped at room temperature or frozen. The study at large found these results: Clinical and demographic metadata were provided uncurated, with the amount varying by source and participant.

With respect to this clone: Its cognate antigen has yet to be identified. A junction boundary mismatches the germline segment, possibly from a read error.

The clonotype comes from a woman aged 18-30 years with acute COVID-19. The chain links TRBV11-2 with TRBJ1-5; a tentative D call is TRBD1 (5 bases match). Material for sequencing was PBMCs or T cells enriched from blood (not recorded which). The sequenced DNA: TGTGCCAGCAGCATATCGTGGGGGGTCAATCAGCTCCAGCATTTT. Its translation is CASSISWGVNQLQHF.